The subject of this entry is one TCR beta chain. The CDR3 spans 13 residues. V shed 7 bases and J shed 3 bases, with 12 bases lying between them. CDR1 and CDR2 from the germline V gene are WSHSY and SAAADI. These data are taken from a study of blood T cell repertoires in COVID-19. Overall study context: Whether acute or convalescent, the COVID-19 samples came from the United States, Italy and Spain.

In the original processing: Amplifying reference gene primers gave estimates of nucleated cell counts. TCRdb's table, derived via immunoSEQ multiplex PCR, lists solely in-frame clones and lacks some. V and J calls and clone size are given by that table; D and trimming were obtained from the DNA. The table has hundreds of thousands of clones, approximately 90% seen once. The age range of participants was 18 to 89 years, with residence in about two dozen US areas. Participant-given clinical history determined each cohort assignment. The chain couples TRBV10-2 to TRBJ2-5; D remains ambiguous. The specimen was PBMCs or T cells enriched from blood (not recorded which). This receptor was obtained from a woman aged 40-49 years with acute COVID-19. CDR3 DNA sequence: TGCGCCAGCATTAAGGCGGTGGAAGAGACCCAGTACTTC. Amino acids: CASIKAVEETQYF.